The table lists the clone carrying this TCR beta chain with a count of one. This entry is derived from a study of Ad26.COV2.S vaccination and SARS-CoV-2 variants. TCRdb keeps only in-frame clones here, not all; method: immunoSEQ multiplex PCR. This table has around 400,000 clones, 80% to 95% appearing once. Treatment noted: about 20 received Ad26.COV2.S at low or high dose, single or two shots; roughly 5 received placebo; per-sample allocation not given. Collection of samples fell on day 63 after the first vaccine or placebo injection. V was clipped by 1 base and J by 9 bases; unmatched bases: 14. CDR1 and CDR2 from the germline V gene are LGHNA and YNFKEQ. The CDR3 length is 17 residues.

The source is a person aged 18-60 years who received the Ad26.COV2.S COVID-19 vaccine or a placebo. The rearrangement joins TRBV4-2 to TRBJ2-1, with 8 bases aligning to TRBD2. Sequencing was performed on peripheral blood, taken in a trial of Ad26.COV2.S vaccine versus placebo. This chain's CDR3 is CASSQGVGLAGLGEQFF. In nucleotides, the CDR3 is TGTGCCAGCAGCCAAGGGGTCGGACTAGCTGGGTTGGGTGAGCAGTTCTTC.